The clone carrying this T cell receptor (beta chain) occurred a few times. The sample is drawn from a study of blood T cells in healthy people across ages. The CDR3 is 13 residues long. Germline V lookup: CDR1 SQVTM, CDR2 ANQGSEA. Between the trimmed V and J ends, which lost 4 bases and 1 base, there was a span of 10 bases. With a J-beta primer mix and a sample-barcoded 5' primer, a second PCR ran about 7 to 12 cycles. TCRdb reprocessed the 5' RACE reads via MiXCR and lists one record per CDR3 protein. Among about 600,000 distinct CDR3 sequences listed, roughly 48% were seen once. The TCR originated in a man aged 80 or over in good health. This rearrangement joins TRBV29-1 to TRBJ1-1, with D uncertain. Sequenced material: blood. This CDR3 is CSVARLPNTEAFF. The CDR3 bases are TGCAGCGTTGCCAGACTCCCGAACACTGAAGCTTTCTTT.